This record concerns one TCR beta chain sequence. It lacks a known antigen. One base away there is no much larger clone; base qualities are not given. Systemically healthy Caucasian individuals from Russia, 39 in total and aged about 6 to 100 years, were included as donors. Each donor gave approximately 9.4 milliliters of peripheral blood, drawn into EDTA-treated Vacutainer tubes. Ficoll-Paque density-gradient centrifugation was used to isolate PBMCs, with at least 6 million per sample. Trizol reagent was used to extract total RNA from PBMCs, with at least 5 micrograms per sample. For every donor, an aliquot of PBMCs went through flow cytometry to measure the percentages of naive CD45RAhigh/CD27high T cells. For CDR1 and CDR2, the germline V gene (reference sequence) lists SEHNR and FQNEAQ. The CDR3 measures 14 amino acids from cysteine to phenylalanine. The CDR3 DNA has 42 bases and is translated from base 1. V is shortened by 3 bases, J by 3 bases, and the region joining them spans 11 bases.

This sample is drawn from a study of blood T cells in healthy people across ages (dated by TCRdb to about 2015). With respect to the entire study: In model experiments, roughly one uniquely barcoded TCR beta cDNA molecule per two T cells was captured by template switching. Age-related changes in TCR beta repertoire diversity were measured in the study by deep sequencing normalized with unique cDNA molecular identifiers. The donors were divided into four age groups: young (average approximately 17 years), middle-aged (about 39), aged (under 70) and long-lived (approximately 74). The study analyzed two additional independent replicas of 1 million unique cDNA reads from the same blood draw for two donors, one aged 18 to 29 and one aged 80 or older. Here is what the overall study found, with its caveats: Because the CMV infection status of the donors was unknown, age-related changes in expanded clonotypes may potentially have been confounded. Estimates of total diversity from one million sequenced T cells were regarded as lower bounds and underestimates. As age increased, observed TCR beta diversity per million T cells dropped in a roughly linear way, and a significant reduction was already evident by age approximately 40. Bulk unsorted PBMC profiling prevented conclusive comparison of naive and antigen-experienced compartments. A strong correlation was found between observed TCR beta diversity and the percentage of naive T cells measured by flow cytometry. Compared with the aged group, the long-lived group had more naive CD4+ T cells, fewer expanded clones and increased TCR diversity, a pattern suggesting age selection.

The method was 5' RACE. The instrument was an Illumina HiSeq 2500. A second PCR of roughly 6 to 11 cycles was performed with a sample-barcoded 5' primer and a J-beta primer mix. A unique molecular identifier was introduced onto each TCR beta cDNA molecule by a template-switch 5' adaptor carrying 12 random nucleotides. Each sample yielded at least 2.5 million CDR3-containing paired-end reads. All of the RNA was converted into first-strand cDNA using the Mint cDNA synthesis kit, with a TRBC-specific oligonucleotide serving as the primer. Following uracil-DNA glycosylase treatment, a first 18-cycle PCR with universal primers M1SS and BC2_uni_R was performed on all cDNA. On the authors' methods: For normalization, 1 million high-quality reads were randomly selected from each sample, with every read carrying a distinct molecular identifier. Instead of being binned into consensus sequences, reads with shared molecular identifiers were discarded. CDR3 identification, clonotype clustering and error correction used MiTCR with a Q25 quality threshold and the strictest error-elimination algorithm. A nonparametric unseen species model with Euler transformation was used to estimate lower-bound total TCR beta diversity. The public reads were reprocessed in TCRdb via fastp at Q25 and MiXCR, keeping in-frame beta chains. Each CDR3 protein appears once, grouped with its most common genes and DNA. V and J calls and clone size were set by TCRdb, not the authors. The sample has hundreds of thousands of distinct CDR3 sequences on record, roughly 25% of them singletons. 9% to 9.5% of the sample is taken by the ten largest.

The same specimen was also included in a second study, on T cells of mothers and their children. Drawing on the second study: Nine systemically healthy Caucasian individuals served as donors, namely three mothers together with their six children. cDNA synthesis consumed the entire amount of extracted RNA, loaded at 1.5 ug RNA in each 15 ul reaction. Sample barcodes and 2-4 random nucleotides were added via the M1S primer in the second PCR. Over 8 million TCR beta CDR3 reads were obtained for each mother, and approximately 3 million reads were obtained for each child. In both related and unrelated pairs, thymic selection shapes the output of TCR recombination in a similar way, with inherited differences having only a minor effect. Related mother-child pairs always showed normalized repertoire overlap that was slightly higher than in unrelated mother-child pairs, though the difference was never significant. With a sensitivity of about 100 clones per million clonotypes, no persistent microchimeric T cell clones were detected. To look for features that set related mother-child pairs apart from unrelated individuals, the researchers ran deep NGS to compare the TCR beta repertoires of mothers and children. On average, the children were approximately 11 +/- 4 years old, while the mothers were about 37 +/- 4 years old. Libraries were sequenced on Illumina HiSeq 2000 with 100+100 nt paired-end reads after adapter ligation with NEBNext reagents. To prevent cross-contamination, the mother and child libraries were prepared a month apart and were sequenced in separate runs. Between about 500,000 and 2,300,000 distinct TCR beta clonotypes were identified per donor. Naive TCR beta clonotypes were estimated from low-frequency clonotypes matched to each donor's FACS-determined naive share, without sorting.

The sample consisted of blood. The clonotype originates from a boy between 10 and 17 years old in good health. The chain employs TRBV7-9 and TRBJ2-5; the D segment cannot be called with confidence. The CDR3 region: CASSFGRTEETQYF. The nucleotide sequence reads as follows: TGTGCCAGCAGCTTCGGTAGAACCGAAGAGACCCAGTACTTC.